The 32 T cell receptor beta chains in this list originate from one sample, sequenced in a study of beta chain features in type 1 diabetes. The antigens for these receptors are not known. All of the isolated RNA was reverse transcribed, so expressed TCRB transcripts were sequenced. The table came from immunoSEQ multiplex PCR; TCRdb's copy has only in-frame clones and leaves some out. The sample has about 370,000 clones, 8.5% to 10% seen once. Study results and limitations: A moderate, significant TCRB CDR3 shortening appeared in type 1 diabetes across four CD4+ subsets.

Sequenced sample: central memory CD4+ T cells from blood. Receptors originate from a man between 25 and 39 years old with type 1 diabetes.

This clone turned up a few times. V is TRBV29-1 and J is TRBJ1-2; no definite D call. Germline V gene sequence: CDR1 SQVTM, CDR2 ANQGSEA. The V and J ends lost 6 bases and 4 bases respectively, with 12 bases between them. This CDR3 has 12 residues. CDR3 DNA sequence: TGCAGCGTAAACAGCATCGTCTATGGCTACACCTTC. Translating it yields CSVNSIVYGYTF.

This clone has just a few counts. The CDR3: CASSWVGQDTQYF. The CDR3 DNA sequence: TGTGCCAGCAGCTGGGTTGGGCAAGATACGCAGTATTTT. V gene TRBV5-5 combines with J gene TRBJ2-3; no clear D. The CDR3 contains 13 residues. The germline V and J ends were trimmed by 3 bases and 5 bases, with 10 bases remaining between them. Looked up from germline, CDR1 is SGHKS and CDR2 is YYEKEE (reference sequence).

This clone was observed a few times. The gene calls are TRBV28 and TRBJ1-1; no reliable D call. Trimming pared 2 bases from V and 5 bases from J, leaving 12 bases between. The CDR3 has 14 residues. From germline, CDR1 is MDHEN and CDR2 SYDVKM. For the CDR3, the DNA is TGTGCCAGCAGTTTAGGACGGCCTGAGACTGAAGCTTTCTTT. Translation: CASSLGRPETEAFF.

The DNA of the CDR3 is TGCGCCAGCAGCCAAGAGACAGCTTCCTACGAGCAGTACTTC. Its translation is CASSQETASYEQYF. The genes are TRBV4-3 and TRBJ2-7, with D possibly being TRBD1 (5 bases). V was trimmed by 0 bases and J by 1 base, leaving 7 bases between them. Looked up from germline, CDR1 is LGHNA and CDR2 is YSLEER. The CDR3 has 14 residues.

This clone was seen a few times. This chain uses TRBV5-6 with TRBJ2-3; 8 bases match TRBD1. CDR3 size: 15 residues. Trimming cost V 0 bases and J 5 bases; bases outside gene matches: 5. Germline V gene sequence: CDR1 SGHDT, CDR2 YYEEEE. The CDR3 DNA follows: TGTGCCAGCAGCTTGGGCCAGGGGGCCGGAGATACGCAGTATTTT. Encoded protein: CASSLGQGAGDTQYF.

The chain carries TRBV27 and TRBJ2-5, with TRBD2 identical over 7 bases. Trimming removed 8 bases from V and 4 bases from J; junction bases left unmatched: 10. The germline V gene has CDR1 MNHEY and CDR2 SMNVEV (reference sequence). This CDR3 has 14 amino acids. CDR3 in DNA: TGTGCCAGCGGCCCGCGGCGGGAGATAGAGACCCAGTACTTC. This sequence encodes CASGPRREIETQYF.

In the case of this clone: The junction departs from the called germline gene at one end, perhaps through a read error. For the CDR3, the DNA is TGCGCCAGCAGCCAAGGCGGACCCAACTTAGGCACTGAAGCTTTCTTT. It specifies CASSQGGPNLGTEAFF. V and J are TRBV5-4 and TRBJ1-1; D gene unclear. In germline, CDR1 is SGHNT, CDR2 YYREEE (reference sequence). CDR3 length equals 16 residues.

This clone appeared many times. The J gene is TRBJ1-5, the V gene TRBV11-2; no firm D call. Trimming took off 5 bases at V and 2 bases at J, with 10 bases between the two ends. The CDR3 extends over 14 amino acids. Germline V gene data show CDR1 as SGHAT and CDR2 as FQNNGV. Here the CDR3 reads CASSLGSRNQPQHF. The CDR3 DNA follows: TGTGCCAGCAGCCTCGGATCCCGCAATCAGCCCCAGCATTTT.

This clone came up a few times. CDR3 residues: CASTLGQGRNTIYF. The CDR3 coding sequence is TGTGCCAGCACCCTCGGACAGGGGCGAAACACCATATATTTT. J is TRBJ1-3 and V is TRBV6-6; TRBD1 aligns across 9 bases. This CDR3 comprises 14 residues. The V gene end was trimmed by 7 bases and the J gene end by 5 bases; junction bases not matched to a gene: 6. Germline CDR1 reads MNHNY; CDR2 reads SVGAGI (reference sequence).

V is TRBV9 and J is TRBJ2-1; D gene ambiguous. Germline CDR1 and CDR2: SGDLS and YYNGEE. V lost 0 bases and J 5 bases, leaving 12 bases between the germline ends. The CDR3 covers 15 residues. CDR3 bases: TGTGCCAGCAGCGTAGGCTCAAGTTCCCACAATGAGCAGTTCTTC. This sequence encodes CASSVGSSSHNEQFF.

This clone appeared a few times. This chain connects TRBV6-1 to TRBJ1-2; D is unclear. Germline assignment: CDR1 MNHNS and CDR2 SASEGT. The CDR3 totals 12 residues. V lost 6 bases and J 6 bases, leaving 11 bases between the germline ends. The CDR3, as DNA: TGTGCCAGCAGCCGTGCGCAGCATGGCTACACCTTC. Residues: CASSRAQHGYTF.

The chain joins TRBV2 to TRBJ2-1, with TRBD1 matching 9 bases. The CDR3 runs 16 residues. The V segment lost 6 bases and the J segment 1 base; nucleotides outside the gene matches: 7. Germline CDR1 SNHLY, CDR2 FYNNEI. Here the CDR3 DNA reads TGTGCCAGCAGCGGGACAGGGATGAGGTCCTACAATGAGCAGTTCTTC. Protein product: CASSGTGMRSYNEQFF.

The chain employs TRBV12-5 and TRBJ2-1, with 16 bases lining up with TRBD2. V was clipped by 6 bases and J by 10 bases; unmatched bases: 6. This CDR3 comprises 15 residues. CDR1 and CDR2 from the germline V gene are LGHNT and FRNRAP. This chain's CDR3 is CASGPGLAGGEEQFF. Here the CDR3 DNA reads TGTGCTAGTGGCCCGGGACTAGCGGGAGGGGAAGAGCAGTTCTTC.

This clone was counted a few times. The genes are TRBV7-8 and TRBJ2-1; the match to TRBD1 covers 8 bases. CDR3 length equals 17 residues. With V trimmed by 2 bases and J by 9 bases, 15 bases remained unmatched. Looked up from germline, CDR1 is SGHVS and CDR2 is FQNEAQ. CDR3: CASSLIPLGKTGAEQFF. As DNA, the CDR3 is TGTGCCAGCAGCTTAATTCCTTTGGGGAAGACAGGGGCTGAGCAGTTCTTC.

Comment on this clone: A single base separates this from a much larger clone, so it may be a read error. This chain links TRBV4-2 with TRBJ2-7; D gene uncertain. Germline loops: CDR1 LGHNA, CDR2 YNFKEQ. This CDR3 is 15 amino acids long. V was pared by 1 base and J by 2 bases, with 12 bases between. The CDR3 reads CASSQGPVPPYEQYF. The CDR3 region has the DNA TGTGCCAGCAGCCAAGGTCCCGTCCCCCCCTACGAGCAGTACTTC.

The CDR3 loop is CASSVGGQGTYNEQFF. For the CDR3, the DNA is TGTGCCAGCAGTGTAGGGGGACAGGGGACCTACAATGAGCAGTTCTTC. The chain links TRBV2 to TRBJ2-1, with 10 bases fitting TRBD1. J lost 2 bases, V lost 4 bases, and 5 bases had no gene match. This CDR3 comprises 16 residues. Germline lookup yields CDR1 SNHLY and CDR2 FYNNEI.

This clone was observed a few times. The CDR3 nucleotides are TGCGCCAGCAGCTCCTGGATGGGGGAGGAGACCGGGGAGCTGTTTTTT. Translating it yields CASSSWMGEETGELFF. The V and J genes are TRBV5-1 and TRBJ2-2, with D possibly TRBD2 on 6 matching bases. V was clipped by 3 bases and J by 5 bases, with 17 bases between them. Germline V gene sequence: CDR1 SGHRS, CDR2 YFSETQ. This CDR3 region has 16 residues.

This clone was counted ten times or more. The rearrangement joins TRBV6-6 to TRBJ2-2, with D perhaps matching TRBD1 (6 bases). V was cut by 10 bases and J by 4 bases, with 10 bases left in between. The germline V gene has CDR1 MNHNY and CDR2 SVGAGI (reference sequence). The CDR3 has 12 residues. This CDR3 reads CATRGGTGELFF. The CDR3 nucleotides read TGTGCCACCCGAGGGGGCACCGGGGAGCTGTTTTTT.

The table lists this clone with a few counts. A read error may be the cause here, since a much bigger clone is one base away. The sample holds other DNA sequences that translate to the same CDR3. This chain links TRBV29-1 with TRBJ2-2; 7 nucleotides match TRBD2. This CDR3 contains 17 residues. Germline trimming cut 7 bases from V and 4 bases from J; bases unmatched to any gene: 18. Germline V CDR1 and CDR2: SQVTM, ANQGSEA. The CDR3 DNA follows: TGCAGCGCCCGAGGTGGGGGGAGGGCCTCCGCCACCGGGGAGCTGTTTTTT. It translates to CSARGGGRASATGELFF.

The rearrangement uses TRBV30 and TRBJ2-5, with 8 positions matching TRBD2. Germline CDR1 is GTSNPN and CDR2 is SVGIG (reference sequence). Germline trimming cut 1 base from V and 0 bases from J; bases unmatched to any gene: 7. CDR3 size: 16 residues. CDR3 region: CAWSGLAGQYQETQYF. CDR3 DNA: TGTGCCTGGAGTGGGCTAGCGGGCCAGTACCAAGAGACCCAGTACTTC.

This clone appeared many times. The V gene is TRBV10-3, the J gene TRBJ2-7; the D is unclear. The V end was cut by 6 bases, the J end by 2 bases, with 8 bases between. Germline assignment: CDR1 ENHRY and CDR2 SYGVKD. The CDR3 sequence is 12 residues long. The CDR3 sequence is CAIRTPAYEQYF. In DNA, the CDR3 is TGTGCCATCAGGACACCGGCCTACGAGCAGTACTTC.

This clone appeared many times. The chain combines TRBV28 with TRBJ2-2; TRBD2 matches at 7 bases. Germline V CDR1 and CDR2: MDHEN, SYDVKM. The length of the CDR3 is 12 residues. Germline trimming cut 4 bases from V and 10 bases from J; bases unmatched to any gene: 3. The CDR3 region has the DNA TGTGCCAGCAGTTCGGCGGGGGAGGAGCTGTTTTTT. Translation gives CASSSAGEELFF.

Only a few counts were recorded for this clone. This chain uses TRBV10-2 with TRBJ1-3, with D maybe TRBD1 (5 bases). Germline V gives CDR1 WSHSY, CDR2 SAAADI. V shed 8 bases and J shed 1 base, with 12 bases lying between them. The length of the CDR3 is 14 residues. CDR3 nucleotides: TGCGCCAGCGGGGGGAGCCTATCTGGAAACACCATATATTTT. This sequence encodes CASGGSLSGNTIYF.

V usage is TRBV4-1 and J usage is TRBJ2-1; the match to TRBD1 covers 7 bases. The CDR3 covers 18 residues. Germline CDR1 reads MGHRA; CDR2 reads YSYEKL. Germline trimming cut 6 bases from V and 2 bases from J; bases unmatched to any gene: 16. The CDR3 DNA sequence: TGCGCCAGCAGTCTTCACCCCTCTGACAGGGTTCCCTACAATGAGCAGTTCTTC. It is translated as CASSLHPSDRVPYNEQFF.

The J gene is TRBJ2-3, the V gene TRBV29-1; TRBD2 agrees at 11 bases. V trimming: 6 bases; J trimming: 7 bases; junction bases outside the gene matches: 9. The V gene's germline CDR1 is SQVTM and CDR2 ANQGSEA. This CDR3 contains 14 residues. The CDR3 is CSVRTSGSGNTQYF. The CDR3 nucleotides are TGCAGCGTCCGAACTAGCGGGAGTGGTAATACGCAGTATTTT.

This clone occurred many times. This chain uses TRBV28 with TRBJ2-5; perhaps TRBD1 as D (6 bases). The germline V and J ends were trimmed by 4 bases and 5 bases, with 20 bases remaining between them. Germline CDR1 reads MDHEN; CDR2 reads SYDVKM. The CDR3 covers 16 residues. As DNA, the CDR3 is TGTGCCAGCAGTTCTCTCTGGGACACCGATCGGGAGACCCAGTACTTC. Its protein product is CASSSLWDTDRETQYF.

This clone was observed a few times. The rearrangement joins TRBV18 to TRBJ1-2; the D gene is possibly TRBD1 (5 bases). Trimming cost V 3 bases and J 2 bases, with 19 bases left between them. CDR3 length: 17 amino acids. CDR1 KGHSH and CDR2 LQKENI come from the germline V gene. The CDR3 coding sequence is TGTGCCAGCTCACCGATACAGAGCGGTACAGGCAACTATGGCTACACCTTC. This encodes CASSPIQSGTGNYGYTF.

This clone was picked up a small number of times. V usage is TRBV6-5 and J usage is TRBJ1-1; 7 nucleotides line up with TRBD1. This CDR3 has 13 amino acids. V was pared by 5 bases and J by 5 bases, with 5 bases of the junction left unmatched. Germline values: CDR1 MNHEY, CDR2 SVGAGI. The CDR3 region is CASSQETGTEAFF. The DNA for the CDR3 is TGTGCCAGCAGTCAAGAGACAGGGACTGAAGCTTTCTTT.

The V and J genes are TRBV5-5 and TRBJ1-2; 9 bases agree with TRBD1. The ends lost 4 bases at V and 4 bases at J; junction bases unmatched: 5. There are 14 residues in the CDR3. Germline CDR1 is SGHKS and CDR2 is YYEKEE (reference sequence). CDR3 nucleotides: TGTGCCAGCAGCAACGGACAGGGGAGCTATGGCTACACCTTC. Residues: CASSNGQGSYGYTF.

This clone was recorded at least ten times. V gene TRBV2 combines with J gene TRBJ1-5; tentative D call: TRBD1 (6 bases). CDR1 is SNHLY, CDR2 FYNNEI, per germline. The CDR3 loop spans 14 amino acids. With 4 bases removed from V and 4 bases from J, the gap between germline ends came to 11 bases. CDR3 loop: CASSGDTGNQPQHF. For the CDR3, the DNA is TGTGCCAGCAGTGGTGATACAGGGAATCAGCCCCAGCATTTT.

This clone turned up a few times. The chain recombines TRBV2 with TRBJ1-4; possible D gene TRBD1, 6 bases. V was clipped by 6 bases and J by 8 bases, with 16 bases between them. This CDR3 contains 14 residues. CDR1 is SNHLY and CDR2 is FYNNEI in the germline V gene. Written as DNA, the CDR3 is TGTGCCAGCAGAGACCACAGGGCCTACGAAAAACTGTTTTTT. This sequence encodes CASRDHRAYEKLFF.

J is TRBJ1-3 and V is TRBV5-6; D perhaps matches TRBD1 (5 bases). This CDR3 region has 14 residues. The V and J ends lost 4 bases and 4 bases respectively, with 12 bases between them. The germline CDR1 and CDR2 sequences are SGHDT and YYEEEE. The DNA of the CDR3 is TGTGCCAGCAGCCCCGGCAGGGACGGAAACACCATATATTTT. The encoded protein is CASSPGRDGNTIYF.